The present entry profiles one TCR beta chain with its context. This sample is part of a study of blood T cell repertoires in COVID-19. Study context: Samples taken during acute and convalescent COVID-19 were collected in the United States, Italy and Spain. T cells, B-cell-depleted T cells, or PBMCs supplied cDNA or gDNA.

Cohort 3 donors counted as recovered after two negative PCRs, clearance, or resolved symptoms. CDR1 is MNHEY and CDR2 is SMNVEV in the germline V gene (reference sequence). The CDR3 is made up of 14 amino acids. Trimming stripped 5 bases from V and 4 bases from J, with 14 bases between. Repertoires were generated with immunoSEQ multiplex PCR, while TCRdb's copy carries only in-frame clones and drops some. The data show 250,000 to 300,000 clones, over 75% seen once. The sample consisted of PBMCs or T cells enriched from blood (not recorded which). The chain combines TRBV27 with TRBJ1-2; D might be TRBD1 (6 bases). The clonotype was recovered from a woman in her 30s who had recovered from COVID-19. CDR3 protein: CASSPAGESYGYTF. The DNA for the CDR3 is TGTGCCAGCAGTCCAGCAGGGGAGTCCTATGGCTACACCTTC.